The entry that follows covers one T cell receptor (beta chain) sequence. Antigen specificity is unknown. This entry comes from a study of T cell responses to AZD1222 COVID-19 vaccine. CDR1 and CDR2 (germline): MDHEN, SYDVKM. The CDR3 length is 13 residues. Unmatched junction bases numbered 9, after V lost 6 bases and J lost 10 bases. Study-level findings and limits: Clonal diversity may have been underestimated in mostly white British donors.

Generated by immunoSEQ multiplex PCR, the TCRdb table keeps only in-frame clones and is missing some. This table holds 85,000 to 90,000 clones, around nine tenths found once. The chain employs TRBV28 and TRBJ2-1, with 7 bases aligning to TRBD1. This TCR derives from an adult in good health. Sequenced material: peripheral blood, taken on day 0 of MenACWY control vaccination. CDR3: CASRRQGGGEQFF. For the CDR3, the DNA is TGTGCCAGCAGGCGACAGGGTGGGGGCGAGCAGTTCTTC. The whole variable domain, remainder taken from reference TRBV28 and TRBJ2-1, is DVKVTQSSRYLVKRTGEKVFLECVQDMDHENMFWYRQDPGLGLRLIYFSYDVKMKEKGDIPEGYSVSREKKERFSLILESASTNQTSMYLCASRRQGGGEQFFGPGTRLTVL.